This entry is about one T cell receptor beta chain. The antigen it binds to is not known. It has no much larger one-base neighbor in the sample; base qualities were not kept. The junction shows trimming of 0 bases on V and 5 bases on J, and the gene matches do not reach 4 bases of it. Its CDR3 holds 15 amino acids, cysteine through phenylalanine. The kept DNA is CDR3 alone, 45 bases in frame from the first base. Based on the germline V gene, the CDR1 and CDR2 sequences are SNHLY and FYNNEI. The cohort comprised more than 550 healthy bone marrow donors. Cohort members were all nominally healthy when sampled, although unrecorded immune exposures were likely present. The donor was CMV seronegative and was included in the group of 352 seronegative cohort members. A peripheral blood sample was collected from each donor, and TCR beta sequencing was performed on peripheral blood mononuclear cells. Genomic DNA extraction from the blood cell samples was performed with the Qiagen DNeasy Blood Extraction Kit.

This record comes from a study of cytomegalovirus exposure and HLA in healthy donors (dated by TCRdb to about 2017). Broadly, across the study: An earlier analysis of roughly 630 of the donors reported 250 to 350 Gb of sequence data and 117 million unique TCR beta sequences from about 180 million T cells. The T cell repertoires of several hundred subjects were profiled by immunosequencing and related to cytomegalovirus serostatus. In the later analysis, no new phenotypic data were used to find candidate immune exposures; instead, reliance was placed on TCR beta sequences and their occurrence across donors. The study combined high-throughput TCR immunosequencing, statistical association of individual TCRs with disease status, and machine learning to predict cytomegalovirus infection status. All discovery cohort repertoires had been generated using a single sequencing platform. An early release that covered roughly 600 HLA-typed donors contained approximately 300 gigabases of sequencing data and around 85 million unique TCR sequences. The study aimed to test whether cataloging public T cell receptors could reveal signatures of past pathogen exposure. Class I and class II HLA loci were covered by the typing at four-digit resolution. Genome-wide SNP genotypes for about 55% of the 666 donors were used in a later genetic analysis, which treated that subset as a discovery cohort. Across 300 to 500 genotyped donors of the cohort, an average of about 240,000 unique TCR beta nucleotide sequences per donor were sequenced, and around 20% of those sequences were non-productive. Four to six DR-DQ haplotypes were handled as single units for association and clustering, since linkage in the cohort was strong. Donor age, sex, ethnicity and CMV serostatus were collected together with the repertoire data. Of the roughly 400 genotyped donors, about 80% fell in the genetic ancestry cluster associated with self-reported Caucasian donors. A later analysis re-analyzed previously published TCR beta repertoires from 500 to 700 donors and added high-resolution HLA genotyping to study TCR occurrence patterns. The number of typed donors differed by locus: about 620-640 for A, B, C, DRB1 and DQB1; roughly 510 for DQA1; 606 for DPA1; and roughly 450 for DPB1. In an earlier analysis of 587 of the donors, high-throughput TCR beta sequencing was used to judge whether each TCR beta V gene segment behaved as functional or pseudogenic. A separate validation cohort of about 110 different subjects was used in addition to the 666-subject first cohort. The paper as a whole reports these results and caveats: Correlated functional status among segregating V segments might reflect linkage disequilibrium, but an unknown experimental factor could not be ruled out. An earlier analysis of some 560 of the donors showed that most TCR beta V segments appeared in productive rearrangements either about 90% or about 30% of the time, which broadly matched IMGT annotations. When HLA alleles, especially DR and DQ, strongly co-occurred, TCR associations were difficult to assign to individual alleles. In a later analysis, several top co-occurrence clusters were reported to appear linked to parvovirus B19, influenza, CMV and Epstein-Barr virus. For the cohort, immune exposure information was limited to CMV serostatus. The 87-base-pair reads could not distinguish some IMGT-functional V segments, including TRBV6-2 and TRBV6-3, so those segments were excluded. In a later analysis, HLA-associated TCR beta chains showed more clonal expansion and lower generation probabilities than non-associated chains that were equally common. Most TCR sequences were observed very rarely across donors, whereas some public TCRs were present in many individuals. A later analysis found that TCR association rates varied across HLA loci, with DRB1 alleles showing the most associated TCRs and HLA-C alleles the fewest. Because HLA typing was unavailable for some donors at each locus, only the typed subset was used in association tests. In vitro tests confirmed that three of the cytomegalovirus-associated TCR beta chains recognize cytomegalovirus antigens. Compared with the 666-donor mean, donors in an Asian-associated ancestry cluster had fewer N-insertions in productive TCRs, according to a later genetic analysis. A further reported finding was that TCR beta sequences accurately predicted the HLA-A and HLA-B alleles for most subjects in the first cohort. In a later genetic analysis, a missense DCLRE1C variant was associated with V-gene and J-gene trimming of TCR beta chains, and the association was replicated in an independent cohort. A later analysis found that most CMV-associated TCR beta chains appeared HLA-restricted, with HLA associations seemingly driven largely by CMV exposure. Presence/absence analyses assumed roughly uniform sequencing depth across donors, an assumption that may not hold. About 15 rarely observed V segments, including chromosome 9 orphons, were excluded from the earlier analysis of several hundred of the donors because counts were too low. This cohort had only TCR beta chains sequenced, and the lack of alpha or paired-chain data limited which features could be detected. Cytomegalovirus status was reported to be diagnosed by the classifier with high specificity and sensitivity in both the original and validation cohorts. At a false discovery rate of 0.05, a later analysis linked 15,000 to 20,000 TCR beta sequences to specific HLA alleles. In the study, 150 to 200 TCR beta chains were listed as associated with cytomegalovirus. The sequencing pipeline was judged likely to have produced a cluster of highly shared sequence variants as a technical artifact. It was suggested by the authors that the approach could potentially be generalized to other disease states and immunological phenotypes.

The library was generated by the immunoSEQ multiplex PCR assay. A mixture of 60 forward primers for TCR Vbeta segments and 13 reverse primers for TCR Jbeta segments was used in the multiplex PCR. The CDR3 region of rearranged TCR beta genes was amplified from genomic DNA with a multiplex PCR assay. On the Illumina HiSeq System, the amplified TCR beta libraries were sequenced as 87-base-pair reads. Under the source paper's analysis protocol: Across the 500 to 750 repertoires, a later analysis counted around 80 million unique TCR beta chains, roughly 11 million of which were shared by at least two donors. Raw reads were error-corrected and collapsed into unique sequences by a nearest-neighbor algorithm in which closely related sequences were merged to remove PCR and sequencing errors. V, D and J gene segments were assigned by aligning CDR3 sequences to IMGT reference sequences. Each retained sequence needed at least a six-nucleotide match to both a V gene segment and a J gene segment. Rearrangements were called productive when the CDR3 lacked stop codons and stayed in frame with V and J; all others were non-productive. Following IMGT convention, CDR3 was defined as the stretch from the second conserved V-encoded cysteine to the conserved J-encoded phenylalanine. The earlier analysis of about 590 of the donors excluded sequences that lacked an unambiguous match to a single V gene segment. In an earlier analysis of approximately 550 of the donors, V segments were called functional above 56.7% productive rearrangements and were called segregating when the between-donor standard deviation exceeded 5%. A statistical classification framework was built for diagnosing cytomegalovirus status from the catalog of TCR beta chain sequences. V and J gene assignment, in a later analysis, came from comparing TCR nucleotide sequences with IMGT/GENE-DB human TR gene sequences. In a later analysis, CDR3 sequences and most-parsimonious VDJ recombination scenarios were assigned using the TCRdist pipeline. In a later analysis, each TCR beta chain was defined by its CDR3 amino acid sequence together with its V-gene family, and reads lacking a unique V-gene family were excluded. In a later analysis, a few hundred highly shared, low-generation-probability nucleotide sequences were removed to address suspected cross-contamination and a sequencing artifact. For each public chain, a later analysis derived a clonal expansion index from normalized ranks of inferred template counts within each repertoire. A later analysis computed generation probabilities with a VDJ recombination model fitted to out-of-frame rearrangements, and checked the results against IGoR. Hypergeometric tests were used in a later analysis to score TCR-TCR, TCR-HLA and TCR-CMV co-occurrence, with a repertoire-size bias correction applied to the TCR pairs. False discovery rates were estimated in a later analysis by permuting HLA or CMV assignments 20 times. In a later analysis, co-occurring TCRs were grouped using DBSCAN, with TCRdist sequence similarity added in when clustering inside HLA-allele-positive subsets. Co-occurrence clustering excluded repertoires with fewer than 30,000 or more than 120,000 public chains, plus five with anomalous nucleotide sharing. TCRdb's version of the immuneACCESS table is confined to in-frame rearrangements and falls short of the full clone set. An unresolved V gene accounts for under half of the shortfall where checked; the remainder is of unknown origin. The V and J calls and clone size are taken from that table; D and trimming were inferred from the DNA. This sample lists about 200,000 clones; under 80% were detected once. Clones ranked in the top ten supply 0.2% to 0.25% of the sample.

The rearrangement combines TRBV2 with TRBJ2-3; TRBD2 aligns with 8 central bases. This receptor was obtained from a girl aged 2-10 years in good health and CMV-seronegative. Input material: PBMCs. The CDR3 region has the sequence CASSEAGLGVDTQYF. At the DNA level, the sequence is TGTGCCAGCAGTGAAGCGGGACTAGGGGTAGATACGCAGTATTTT.